The 22 T cell receptor beta chains in this list originate from one sample, sequenced in a study of T cells in women clearing cervical HPV infection. Method: immunoSEQ multiplex PCR; TCRdb's copy keeps in-frame clones and lacks some. This repertoire comprises around 31,000 clones; its ten largest clones make up more than 4%. The sequenced material came from blood buffy coat. The receptors were gathered from a woman aged 18 to 75 with a cervical HPV16 infection that either progressed to CIN3+ or cleared (not recorded which).

In regard to this clone: The CDR3 end falls 3 residues outside the read, so it is completed with the germline J gene. The chain uses TRBV6-2 or TRBV6-3 and TRBJ2-7; 8 positions match TRBD1. The germline V gene encodes CDR1 MNHEY and CDR2 SVGEGT. The CDR3 contains 16 residues. V lost 5 bases to trimming and J lost 4 bases; unmatched junction nucleotides: 13. The CDR3 is CASSDPSQGARYEQYF. The covered CDR3 bases are TGTGCCAGCAGTGACCCGTCGCAGGGGGCTAGGTACGAG.

Note on this clone: Read sequence stops 3 residues before the CDR3 end, and the germline J gene provides the missing end. The genes are TRBV7-9 and TRBJ2-3, with D perhaps matching TRBD1 (5 bases). The CDR3 is 12 residues long. The germline gives CDR1 SEHNR, CDR2 FQNEAQ (reference sequence). V lost 6 bases and J lost 8, with 12 bases in between. The sequenced part of the CDR3 DNA is TGTGCCAGCAGTATCAGGGTGGGTACG. As protein: CASSIRVGT. In full, the CDR3 is CASSIRVGTQYF.

In the case of this clone: The DNA ends 3 residues before the CDR3 does, and the rest of the CDR3 is filled in from the germline J gene. The V call is TRBV10-3, the J call TRBJ2-6, with 8 bases lining up with TRBD1. CDR1 and CDR2 (germline): ENHRY, SYGVKD. The CDR3 extends over 17 amino acids. J gave up 0 bases and V 4 bases, and 5 bases lay outside the gene matches. The sequenced part of the CDR3 DNA is TGTGCCATCAGTGCATCTACAGGGGGCTCTGGGGCCAACGTC. This codes for CAISASTGGSGANV. In full, the CDR3 is CAISASTGGSGANVLTF.

As regards this clone: Read coverage stops 3 residues before the CDR3 terminus; the germline J gene supplies the remainder. V and J are TRBV5-4 and TRBJ1-3, with D uncertain. Trimming took off 2 bases at V and 4 bases at J, with 10 bases between the two ends. Germline loops: CDR1 SGHNT, CDR2 YYREEE (reference sequence). The CDR3 runs 14 residues. The CDR3 spells CASSFSEPGNTIYF. Incomplete CDR3 DNA: TGTGCCAGCAGCTTTTCAGAACCGGGAAACACC.

As to this clone: The read falls 3 residues short of the CDR3 end, and the missing part is taken from the germline J gene. The chain links TRBV2 to TRBJ1-2; possible D gene TRBD1, 6 bases. This CDR3 region has 18 residues. Germline V gene data show CDR1 as SNHLY and CDR2 as FYNNEI. Trimming left V 2 bases short and J 4 bases short, with 23 bases between. Incomplete CDR3 DNA: TGTGCCAGCAGTGAAAGGGGGGGTGGCCGGACATCCTCCTATGGC. Translation: CASSERGGGRTSSYG. The CDR3, in full, reads CASSERGGGRTSSYGYTF.

A remark on this clone: From the germline J gene comes the end of the CDR3, since the read stops 3 residues before it. The J gene is TRBJ1-1, the V gene TRBV19; 9 positions match TRBD1. Germline CDR1 LNHDA, CDR2 SQIVND (reference sequence). The CDR3 contains 13 residues. V dropped 6 bases and J dropped 5; count of bases not matched to a gene: 4. The sequenced part of the CDR3 DNA is TGTGCCAGTAGACGGGACAGGGATACTGAA. The encoded protein is CASRRDRDTE. Given in full, the CDR3 is CASRRDRDTEAFF.

On this clone: The read terminates 3 residues ahead of where the CDR3 ends, so the germline J gene completes it. This rearrangement joins TRBV18 to TRBJ1-1; 7 bases fit TRBD1. J lost 6 bases, V lost 6 bases, and 7 bases had no gene match. This CDR3 spans 13 amino acids. Germline values: CDR1 KGHSH, CDR2 LQKENI. The part of the CDR3 DNA that was read is TGTGCCAGCTCTCTGACAGGGCGACCTGAA. Protein: CASSLTGRPE. The entire CDR3 protein is CASSLTGRPEAFF.

By frequency, this clone registers medium-sized (0.01 to 0.1%). The read terminates 3 residues before the CDR3 end, so the remaining end is supplied by the germline J gene. The rearrangement joins TRBV20-1 to TRBJ2-5, with 7 nucleotides matching TRBD2. V shed 6 bases, J shed 5 bases, and the junction held 12 bases outside the gene matches. This CDR3 comprises 14 residues. The germline gives CDR1 DFQATT, CDR2 SNEGSKA (reference sequence). The covered CDR3 bases are TGCAGTGCCCGCGGACTAGACGTGGTGGAGACC. Translated: CSARGLDVVET. The whole CDR3 is CSARGLDVVETQYF.

Note on this clone: The read is 3 residues too short to cover the CDR3 end, so that end is filled in from the germline J gene. This chain connects TRBV30 to TRBJ2-2, with 7 bases identical to TRBD1. Per germline, CDR1 GTSNPN and CDR2 SVGIG (reference sequence). The CDR3 runs 14 residues. V gave up 4 bases and J gave up 1 base; unmatched junction bases: 3. This chain's CDR3 is CAWTGGLNTGELFF. Partial CDR3 DNA: TGTGCCTGGACAGGGGGATTGAACACCGGGGAG.

Note on this clone: The read comes to an end 3 residues before the CDR3 does, leaving the germline J gene to fill in the end. The V and J genes are TRBV5-6 and TRBJ2-2, with unresolved D. Per germline, CDR1 SGHDT and CDR2 YYEEEE. The CDR3 has 12 amino acids. V was cut by 4 bases and J by 5 bases, with 6 bases left in between. The CDR3 sequence is CASSISTGELFF. CDR3 DNA, as far as it was read: TGTGCCAGCAGCATATCGACCGGGGAG.

For this clone: The DNA ends 3 residues before the CDR3 does, and the rest of the CDR3 is filled in from the germline J gene. V and J are TRBV7-8 and TRBJ2-1; 9 nucleotides align to TRBD1. CDR1 SGHVS and CDR2 FQNEAQ come from the germline V gene. The CDR3 spans 14 residues. V was pared by 7 bases and J by 4 bases, with 5 bases of the junction left unmatched. CDR3 sequence reads: CASTGDRAYNEQFF. The CDR3 bases that were read are TGTGCCAGCACCGGGGACAGGGCTTACAATGAG. The variable domain in full, completed from reference TRBV7-8 and TRBJ2-1, reads GAGVSQSPRYKVAKRGQDVALRCDPISGHVSLFWYQQALGQGPEFLTYFQNEAQLDKSGLPSDRFFAERPEGSVSTLKIQRTQQEDSAVYLCASTGDRAYNEQFFGPGTRLTVL.

To note about this clone: The read gets to within 3 residues of the CDR3 end, and the germline J gene fills in the rest. V usage is TRBV19 and J usage is TRBJ2-3, with TRBD2 matching 7 bases. Unmatched junction bases numbered 10, after V lost 7 bases and J lost 6 bases. CDR3 length: 14 amino acids. Germline CDR1 and CDR2: LNHDA and SQIVND (reference sequence). CDR3 bases read: TGTGCCAGTAATCCGGGACTACCACGGGATACG. Its protein product is CASNPGLPRDT. The whole CDR3 is CASNPGLPRDTQYF.

For this clone: The CDR3 end is not reached by the read, which stops 3 residues before it; the germline J gene fills it in. The chain couples TRBV7-8 to TRBJ1-1; the D is unclear. Germline CDR1 is SGHVS and CDR2 is FQNEAQ. The CDR3 length is 16 residues. The CDR3 bases that were read are TGTGCCAGCAGCTTAGGAACTAGCGGAAGCTCCTACGAG. The encoded protein is CASSLGTSGSSYE. The full CDR3 is CASSLGTSGSSYEAFF.

With regard to this clone: The read is 3 residues too short to cover the CDR3 end, so that end is filled in from the germline J gene. The V and J genes are TRBV12-3 or TRBV12-4 and TRBJ2-1; 7 nucleotides match TRBD1. CDR3 size: 14 residues. J lost 5 bases, V lost 10 bases, and 11 bases had no gene match. The covered CDR3 bases are TGTGCCACCTCCGGACAGGCGGCTGACAATGAG. Translating gives CATSGQAADNE. The entire CDR3 protein is CATSGQAADNEQFF.

Regarding this clone: The read comes to an end 3 residues before the CDR3 does, leaving the germline J gene to fill in the end. The V and J genes are TRBV5-6 and TRBJ1-2; perhaps TRBD1 as D (6 bases). The CDR3 loop spans 13 amino acids. The germline V and J ends were trimmed by 4 bases and 3 bases, with 10 bases remaining between them. Germline-derived CDR1 and CDR2 are SGHDT and YYEEEE. The CDR3 loop is CASSTRGHYGYTF. CDR3 DNA (partial): TGTGCCAGCAGCACCAGGGGACACTATGGC.

Turning to this clone: With the read ending 3 residues before the CDR3 end, the germline J gene is used to fill in that end. The rearrangement uses TRBV19 and TRBJ2-5, with D maybe TRBD2 (5 bases). V lost 4 bases and J lost 3, with 15 bases in between. The CDR3 sequence is 15 residues long. CDR1 is LNHDA and CDR2 is SQIVND in the germline V gene (reference sequence). The CDR3 sequence is CASSTSDGVEETQYF. CDR3 DNA, as far as it was read: TGTGCCAGTAGTACGAGTGACGGGGTGGAAGAGACC. The variable domain in full, completed from reference TRBV19 and TRBJ2-5, reads DGGITQSPKYLFRKEGQNVTLSCEQNLNHDAMYWYRQDPGQGLRLIYYSQIVNDFQKGDIAEGYSVSREKKESFPLTVTSAQKNPTAFYLCASSTSDGVEETQYFGPGTRLLVL.

Points on this clone: With the read ending 3 residues before the CDR3 end, the germline J gene is used to fill in that end. The chain links TRBV6-2 or TRBV6-3 to TRBJ1-1, with D possibly matching TRBD1 (5 bases). Germline V gene sequence: CDR1 MNHEY, CDR2 SVGEGT. V was cut by 8 bases and J by 0 bases, with 13 bases left in between. This CDR3 spans 14 amino acids. This chain's CDR3 is CASQKMTVNTEAFF. The CDR3 bases that were read are TGTGCCAGCCAAAAAATGACAGTGAACACTGAA.

As for this clone: The read comes to an end 3 residues before the CDR3 does, leaving the germline J gene to fill in the end. The genes are TRBV19 and TRBJ1-5; 8 bases agree with TRBD1. This CDR3 has 14 residues. Per germline, CDR1 LNHDA and CDR2 SQIVND (reference sequence). V lost 7 bases, J lost 6 bases, and 8 bases stayed unmatched. CDR3 amino acids: CASNLPTGGQPQHF. The CDR3 DNA, read in part, is TGTGCCAGTAACCTCCCCACAGGGGGTCAGCCC.

As for this clone: The read ends 3 residues early relative to the CDR3; the germline J gene fills the gap. This chain uses TRBV5-1 with TRBJ2-5, with D maybe TRBD1 (5 bases). Trimming took off 4 bases at V and 3 bases at J, with 13 bases between the two ends. The length of the CDR3 is 14 residues. Germline CDR1 SGHRS, CDR2 YFSETQ. Incomplete CDR3 DNA: TGCGCCAGCAGCCCAGGACAAATTAAAGAGACC. Its protein product is CASSPGQIKET. In full, the CDR3 reads CASSPGQIKETQYF.

Remarks on this clone: The read comes to an end 3 residues before the CDR3 does, leaving the germline J gene to fill in the end. V is TRBV10-3 and J is TRBJ2-3; 8 bases match TRBD1. The CDR3 sequence is 12 residues long. The V gene end was trimmed by 9 bases and the J gene end by 1 base; junction bases not matched to a gene: 0. CDR1 and CDR2 (germline): ENHRY, SYGVKD. The sequenced part of the CDR3 DNA is TGTGCCATGGGACAGGGCACAGATACG. As protein: CAMGQGTDT. The whole CDR3 protein is CAMGQGTDTQYF.

As regards this clone: The read terminates 3 residues ahead of where the CDR3 ends, so the germline J gene completes it. The V and J genes are TRBV30 and TRBJ1-6, with 7 bases that match TRBD1. The V segment lost 0 bases and the J segment 10 bases; nucleotides outside the gene matches: 12. The CDR3 loop spans 16 amino acids. Germline values: CDR1 GTSNPN, CDR2 SVGIG (reference sequence). The CDR3 reads CAWSVRAGRGGSPLHF. Partial CDR3 DNA: TGTGCCTGGAGTGTACGGGCGGGGCGAGGGGGCTCACCC.

About this clone: Coverage ceases 3 residues before the CDR3 finishes, and the germline J gene fills in the end. The gene calls are TRBV5-8 and TRBJ1-6; 7 bases match TRBD1. The V segment lost 2 bases and the J segment 5 bases; nucleotides outside the gene matches: 4. Germline V lookup: CDR1 SGHTS, CDR2 YDEGEE. The CDR3 spans 15 residues. The CDR3 reads CASSFGQGDNSPLHF. CDR3 DNA, as far as it was read: TGTGCCAGCAGCTTCGGCCAGGGGGATAATTCACCC.